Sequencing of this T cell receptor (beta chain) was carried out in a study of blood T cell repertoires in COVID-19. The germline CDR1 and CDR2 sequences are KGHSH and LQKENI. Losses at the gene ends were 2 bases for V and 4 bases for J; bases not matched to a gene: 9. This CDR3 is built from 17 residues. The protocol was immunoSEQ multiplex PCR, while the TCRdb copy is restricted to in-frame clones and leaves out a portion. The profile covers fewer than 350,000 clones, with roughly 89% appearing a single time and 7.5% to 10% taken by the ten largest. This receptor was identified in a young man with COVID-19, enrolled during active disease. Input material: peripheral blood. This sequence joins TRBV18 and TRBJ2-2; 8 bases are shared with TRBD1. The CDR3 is CASSPRIRGPGTGELFF. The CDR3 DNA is TGTGCCAGCTCACCAAGAATCAGGGGGCCGGGCACCGGGGAGCTGTTTTTT. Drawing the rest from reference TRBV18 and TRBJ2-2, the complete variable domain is NAGVMQNPRHLVRRRGQEARLRCSPMKGHSHVYWYRQLPEEGLKFMVYLQKENIIDESGMPKERFSAEFPKEGPSILRIQQVVRGDSAAYFCASSPRIRGPGTGELFFGEGSRLTVL.